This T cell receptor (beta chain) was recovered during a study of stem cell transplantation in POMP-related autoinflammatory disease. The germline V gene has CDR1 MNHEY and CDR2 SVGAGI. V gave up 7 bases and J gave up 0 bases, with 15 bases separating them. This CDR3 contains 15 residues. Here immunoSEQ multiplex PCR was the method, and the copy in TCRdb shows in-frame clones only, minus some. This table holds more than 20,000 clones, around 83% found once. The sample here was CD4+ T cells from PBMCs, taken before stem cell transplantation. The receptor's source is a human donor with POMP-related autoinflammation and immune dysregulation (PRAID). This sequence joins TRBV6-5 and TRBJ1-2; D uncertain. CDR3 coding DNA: TGTGCCAGCAACAAGGGAGGGCCGACTAACTATGGCTACACCTTC. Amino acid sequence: CASNKGGPTNYGYTF.